The next 7 T cell receptor beta chains were all read from a single sample in a study of T cells in narcolepsy. Assay: immunoSEQ multiplex PCR; the TCRdb copy retains only in-frame clones and omits some. The data hold 20,000 to 25,000 clones, with approximately 85% observed a single time. The material sequenced was CD45RA- memory CD4+ T cells from PBMCs. The receptors shown here come from a human donor with narcolepsy.

The rearrangement uses TRBV9 and TRBJ2-7, with 7 bases identical to TRBD2. The CDR3 loop spans 16 amino acids. V shed 4 bases and J 2 bases; nucleotides not matched to a gene: 12. The V gene's germline CDR1 is SGDLS and CDR2 YYNGEE. The CDR3 here is CASSPTQLATPYEQYF. As DNA, the CDR3 is TGTGCCAGCAGCCCCACCCAACTAGCGACTCCCTACGAGCAGTACTTC.

The CDR3 reads CASRIGDFSGAQHF. The CDR3 DNA reads as TGTGCCAGCAGGATTGGGGACTTTTCGGGGGCCCAGCATTTT. The chain is built from TRBV28 and TRBJ1-5; D is possibly TRBD1 (5 bases). The V gene's germline CDR1 is MDHEN and CDR2 SYDVKM. V was trimmed by 6 bases and J by 11 bases, leaving 20 bases between them. There are 14 residues in the CDR3.

The rearrangement joins TRBV28 to TRBJ1-1; no clear D. CDR3 length: 16 amino acids. Trimming took 7 bases from V and 0 from J, leaving 18 bases between them. Germline V gives CDR1 MDHEN, CDR2 SYDVKM. The CDR3 region is CASTQTPRGMNTEAFF. The DNA of the CDR3 is TGTGCCAGCACACAAACTCCCCGGGGTATGAACACTGAAGCTTTCTTT.

J is TRBJ1-4 and V is TRBV5-4, with TRBD1 matching over 10 bases. CDR3 size: 15 residues. Per the germline V gene, CDR1 is SGHNT and CDR2 is YYREEE (reference sequence). The trim removed 5 bases at V and 5 bases at J, leaving 6 bases unmatched. The CDR3 reads CASSVTGGRNEKLFF. CDR3 bases: TGTGCCAGCAGTGTGACAGGGGGCAGGAATGAAAAACTGTTTTTT.

The chain has TRBV5-1 and TRBJ1-1; D is unresolved. CDR3 length: 15 residues. Trimming removed 4 bases at V and 1 base at J, with 14 bases between. Germline-derived CDR1 and CDR2 are SGHRS and YFSETQ. The DNA for the CDR3 is TGCGCCAGCAGCCCAACCGGGAGCAGGAACACTGAAGCTTTCTTT. The encoded protein is CASSPTGSRNTEAFF. Together with reference TRBV5-1 and TRBJ1-1, the CDR3 gives the full variable domain: KAGVTQTPRYLIKTRGQQVTLSCSPISGHRSVSWYQQTPGQGLQFLFEYFSETQRNKGNFPGRFSGRQFSNSRSEMNVSTLELGDSALYLCASSPTGSRNTEAFFGQGTRLTVV.

The rearrangement joins TRBV28 to TRBJ1-2; D is possibly TRBD1 (6 bases). Trimming pared 4 bases from V and 5 bases from J, leaving 17 bases between. The V gene's germline CDR1 is MDHEN and CDR2 SYDVKM. CDR3 size: 15 residues. The CDR3 DNA reads TGTGCCAGCAGTTGGCCCAGTGGGCAGGGGTATGGCTACACCTTC. This encodes CASSWPSGQGYGYTF.

V usage is TRBV2 and J usage is TRBJ1-1; D unresolved. Per the germline V gene, CDR1 is SNHLY and CDR2 is FYNNEI. The CDR3 is 14 amino acids. With 3 bases removed from V and 1 base from J, the gap between germline ends came to 9 bases. CDR3 in DNA: TGTGCCAGCAGTGATAAGAGAGGGAACACTGAAGCTTTCTTT. Translation gives CASSDKRGNTEAFF.